This paragraph covers one TCR beta chain sequence. Via MiXCR, TCRdb re-called the 5' RACE reads, giving one row per CDR3 protein. Among some 38,000 distinct CDR3 sequences listed, 8% to 10% were seen once. This sample stems from a study of chronic HIV infection and antiretroviral therapy. Trimming stripped 6 bases from V and 5 bases from J, with 15 bases between. This CDR3 is built from 14 residues. Germline V lookup: CDR1 SNHLY, CDR2 FYNNEI. This receptor was identified in an adult who had HIV and had not received antiretroviral therapy, or was an uninfected healthy control (not recorded which). The chain joins TRBV2 to TRBJ2-3, with D perhaps matching TRBD1 or TRBD2 (6 bases each). The sample consisted of peripheral blood. The CDR3 coding sequence is TGTGCCAGCAGGCCGGGGGCTAACCAAGATACGCAGTATTTT. It translates to CASRPGANQDTQYF. Supplemented by reference TRBV2 and TRBJ2-3, the full variable domain reads EPEVTQTPSHQVTQMGQEVILRCVPISNHLYFYWYRQILGQKVEFLVSFYNNEISEKSEIFDDQFSVERPDGSNFTLKIRSTKLEDSAMYFCASRPGANQDTQYFGPGTRLTVL.